This passage covers 26 T cell receptor beta chains from one sample sequenced in a study of blood T cell repertoires in COVID-19. Clones were sequenced by immunoSEQ multiplex PCR, and TCRdb holds only the in-frame ones, with some missing. The sample includes 100,000 to 150,000 clones, over 80% of them seen just once. Sequences were obtained from peripheral blood. The receptors come from a man aged 45-60 years with active COVID-19.

This chain joins TRBV7-3 and TRBJ2-1, with 14 bases identical to TRBD2. After removal of 4 bases from V and 6 bases from J, the junction contained 14 bases not matched to a gene. Germline CDR1 is SGHTA and CDR2 is FQGTGA. CDR3 length: 19 residues. The CDR3: CASSSKPVRTSGGTNEQFF. CDR3 nucleotide sequence: TGTGCCAGCAGCTCCAAACCCGTCCGGACTAGCGGGGGGACCAATGAGCAGTTCTTC.

V gene TRBV5-4 combines with J gene TRBJ1-1, with D possibly matching TRBD1 (5 bases). V lost 4 bases, J lost 1 base, and 14 bases lay in between. The CDR3 contains 15 residues. Per the germline V gene, CDR1 is SGHNT and CDR2 is YYREEE (reference sequence). The CDR3 loop is CASSRGEDGNTEAFF. The CDR3 nucleotides read TGTGCCAGCAGCCGGGGGGAGGACGGGAACACTGAAGCTTTCTTT.

This rearrangement joins TRBV7-9 to TRBJ2-6, with D possibly TRBD2 on 5 matching bases. Per germline, CDR1 SEHNR and CDR2 FQNEAQ (reference sequence). V lost 3 bases to trimming and J lost 1 base, with 7 bases between them. This CDR3 is built from 15 residues. CDR3 loop: CASSLGASGANVLTF. CDR3 bases: TGTGCCAGCAGCTTGGGAGCATCTGGGGCCAACGTCCTGACTTTC.

CDR3 protein: CASSGQGEEKLFF. DNA of the CDR3: TGTGCCAGTAGTGGGCAGGGTGAAGAAAAACTGTTTTTT. This rearrangement joins TRBV19 to TRBJ1-4, with D possibly matching TRBD1 (5 bases). CDR1 is LNHDA, CDR2 SQIVND, per germline (reference sequence). Trimming cost V 5 bases and J 8 bases, with 12 bases left between them. The CDR3 covers 13 residues.

DNA for the CDR3: TGTGCCAGCAAGAATTACAAAAACACTGAAGCTTTCTTT. Protein sequence: CASKNYKNTEAFF. V usage is TRBV2 and J usage is TRBJ1-1, with no clear D. Germline CDR1 SNHLY, CDR2 FYNNEI. The V end was cut by 7 bases, the J end by 2 bases, with 11 bases between. The CDR3 has 13 amino acids.

The chain is built from TRBV5-1 and TRBJ2-3; the match to TRBD2 covers 7 bases. This CDR3 is 16 amino acids long. V shed 2 bases, J shed 0 bases, and the junction held 6 bases outside the gene matches. Germline CDR1 and CDR2: SGHRS and YFSETQ. The CDR3 nucleotides are TGCGCCAGCAGCTTCAGCGGGGCGACTAGCACAGATACGCAGTATTTT. This sequence encodes CASSFSGATSTDTQYF.

The CDR3 nucleotides read TGTGCCAGCAGCCAGCACAGGGTTTCTGGAAACACCATATATTTT. This encodes CASSQHRVSGNTIYF. The V gene is TRBV3-1 (or the pseudogene TRBV3-2), the J gene TRBJ1-3; TRBD1 might be the D (6 bases). V was pared by 3 bases and J by 1 base, with 10 bases between. CDR3 length: 15 amino acids. CDR1 is LGHDT, CDR2 YNNKEL, per germline (reference sequence).

This clone was recorded only once. The rearrangement links TRBV10-3 to TRBJ1-1; 7 positions match TRBD1. The CDR3 runs 14 residues. V was pared by 11 bases and J by 1 base, with 10 bases of the junction left unmatched. Germline CDR1 and CDR2: ENHRY and SYGVKD. The DNA for the CDR3 is TGTGCCGCAGGGGGTGACAAGGCGAACACTGAAGCTTTCTTT. It yields the protein CAAGGDKANTEAFF.

The rearrangement uses TRBV29-1 and TRBJ1-1; D is perhaps TRBD1 (6 bases). Deletions cut 6 bases from V and 7 bases from J, with 12 bases between. Germline assignment: CDR1 SQVTM and CDR2 ANQGSEA. The CDR3 spans 11 residues. The CDR3 DNA reads as TGCAGCGTCCCGGGACACCGTGAAGCTTTCTTT. This encodes CSVPGHREAFF.

This clone was observed a handful of times. The CDR3 region has the DNA TGTGCCAGCAGCCAAGCCGTCAGCGGCGAATTGGATGATACGCAGTATTTT. Protein product: CASSQAVSGELDDTQYF. This sequence joins TRBV4-2 and TRBJ2-3; weak D call: TRBD2 (5 bases). The CDR3 has 17 residues. CDR1 is LGHNA and CDR2 is YNFKEQ in the germline V gene. Trimming took 1 base from V and 6 from J, leaving 20 bases between them.

The CDR3 spells CSVEEGSSGYGAFF. The CDR3 coding sequence is TGCAGCGTTGAAGAGGGCAGCTCAGGGTATGGAGCTTTCTTT. V gene TRBV29-1 combines with J gene TRBJ1-1, with D possibly TRBD1 on 5 matching bases. CDR3 length equals 14 residues. Trimming removed 0 bases at V and 10 bases at J, with 18 bases between. The germline V gene encodes CDR1 SQVTM and CDR2 ANQGSEA.

The V and J genes are TRBV5-5 and TRBJ1-2; 8 bases agree with TRBD1. V dropped 5 bases and J dropped 8; count of bases not matched to a gene: 20. CDR3 length: 17 amino acids. Germline CDR1 and CDR2: SGHKS and YYEKEE (reference sequence). In nucleotides, the CDR3 is TGTGCCAGCAGGATTGTGGCAGGGGGCACGGTTTTGGGAGGCTACACCTTC. It yields the protein CASRIVAGGTVLGGYTF.

The chain carries TRBV19 and TRBJ2-5, with 7 bases identical to TRBD1. In germline, CDR1 is LNHDA, CDR2 SQIVND (reference sequence). V lost 2 bases, J lost 5 bases, and 2 bases stayed unmatched. CDR3 length: 13 residues. CDR3 amino acids: CASSIRRGETQYF. The CDR3 DNA reads as TGTGCCAGTAGTATACGCAGGGGGGAGACCCAGTACTTC.

The CDR3 nucleotides read TGTGCCAGCAGCATAGGCTTCGCCGCGGGGGGATCGGAGCAGTTCTTC. Protein product: CASSIGFAAGGSEQFF. This rearrangement joins TRBV7-2 to TRBJ2-1, with 8 positions matching TRBD2. Germline V CDR1 and CDR2: SGHTA, FQGNSA. The CDR3 extends over 16 amino acids. Losses at the gene ends were 5 bases for V and 10 bases for J; bases not matched to a gene: 16.

This chain joins TRBV3-1 (or the pseudogene TRBV3-2) and TRBJ2-3, with TRBD1 as a possible D gene (6 bases). The V end lost 0 bases, the J end lost 0 bases, and 16 bases lay between the germline ends. CDR1 LGHDT and CDR2 YNNKEL come from the germline V gene (reference sequence). The CDR3 spans 18 residues. The CDR3 is CASSQEMVIGGSTDTQYF. Written as DNA, the CDR3 is TGTGCCAGCAGCCAAGAAATGGTGATAGGGGGAAGCACAGATACGCAGTATTTT.

The gene calls are TRBV27 and TRBJ2-5, with TRBD2 matching 8 bases. CDR3 length: 15 amino acids. J gave up 1 base and V 8 bases, and 9 bases lay outside the gene matches. The V gene's germline CDR1 is MNHEY and CDR2 SMNVEV (reference sequence). CDR3 in amino acids: CASGRALAGQETQYF. DNA of the CDR3: TGTGCCAGCGGTCGGGCGCTAGCGGGCCAAGAGACCCAGTACTTC.

The V gene is TRBV7-2, the J gene TRBJ2-1, with TRBD2 identical over 8 bases. The CDR3 is made up of 17 amino acids. From germline, CDR1 is SGHTA and CDR2 FQGNSA. Losses at the gene ends were 0 bases for V and 0 bases for J; bases not matched to a gene: 4. The CDR3: CASSLARGGLSYNEQFF. The CDR3, as DNA: TGTGCCAGCAGCTTAGCACGGGGGGGCCTCTCCTACAATGAGCAGTTCTTC.

This rearrangement joins TRBV3-1 (or the pseudogene TRBV3-2) to TRBJ1-1, with D perhaps TRBD1 (5 bases). The germline V gene encodes CDR1 LGHDT and CDR2 YNNKEL (reference sequence). The CDR3 covers 14 residues. Trimming left V 7 bases short and J 6 bases short, with 18 bases between. Here the CDR3 reads CASTLGAPRAEAFF. The CDR3 DNA sequence: TGTGCCAGCACCTTAGGGGCCCCAAGGGCTGAAGCTTTCTTT.

The V gene is TRBV19, the J gene TRBJ1-4, with D possibly matching TRBD1 (6 bases). The CDR3 runs 16 residues. V gave up 6 bases and J gave up 8 bases, with 22 bases separating them. Germline-derived CDR1 and CDR2 are LNHDA and SQIVND (reference sequence). CDR3 amino acids: CASRNPGAAVSEKLFF. The CDR3 DNA reads as TGTGCCAGTAGGAACCCAGGGGCGGCGGTCAGCGAAAAACTGTTTTTT.

This chain links TRBV15 with TRBJ1-2; TRBD1 agrees at 8 bases. The CDR3 has 16 residues. Germline CDR1 LNHNV, CDR2 YYDKDF (reference sequence). With V trimmed by 1 base and J by 7 bases, 11 bases remained unmatched. The DNA for the CDR3 is TGTGCCACCAGCAGAGGCACCGGACAGGGTAGAGGTGGCTACACCTTC. This encodes CATSRGTGQGRGGYTF.

This chain connects TRBV3-1 (or the pseudogene TRBV3-2) to TRBJ2-3; perhaps TRBD2 as D (5 bases). The germline CDR1 and CDR2 sequences are LGHDT and YNNKEL (reference sequence). The CDR3 has 16 amino acids. Trimming took 1 base from V and 1 from J, leaving 12 bases between them. For the CDR3, the DNA is TGTGCCAGCAGCCAAGGAGTTGCTAGCCGCACAGATACGCAGTATTTT. Residues: CASSQGVASRTDTQYF.

The chain employs TRBV5-5 and TRBJ2-3, with 10 bases aligning to TRBD1. The germline V gene has CDR1 SGHKS and CDR2 YYEKEE (reference sequence). The CDR3 has 14 amino acids. The trim removed 5 bases at V and 4 bases at J, leaving 4 bases unmatched. The CDR3 DNA is TGTGCCAGCAGGACCGGGACAGGGGCAGATACGCAGTATTTT. This encodes CASRTGTGADTQYF.

The genes are TRBV7-9 and TRBJ1-2; D call uncertain. CDR3 length: 13 amino acids. The germline V and J ends were trimmed by 5 bases and 4 bases, with 11 bases remaining between them. Germline V gives CDR1 SEHNR, CDR2 FQNEAQ (reference sequence). CDR3 nucleotides: TGTGCCAGCAGCCCTCCCCTGGCCTATGGCTACACCTTC. It yields the protein CASSPPLAYGYTF. Full variable domain (remainder filled in from reference TRBV7-9 and TRBJ1-2): DTGVSQNPRHKITKRGQNVTFRCDPISEHNRLYWYRQTLGQGPEFLTYFQNEAQLEKSRLLSDRFSAERPKGSFSTLEIQRTEQGDSAMYLCASSPPLAYGYTFGSGTRLTVV.

This chain joins TRBV7-8 and TRBJ1-1; no firm D call. Trimming took off 0 bases at V and 4 bases at J, with 15 bases between the two ends. The length of the CDR3 is 16 residues. CDR1 and CDR2 (germline): SGHVS, FQNEAQ. CDR3 sequence: CASSLAFVGVSTEAFF. The CDR3 DNA reads as TGTGCCAGCAGCTTAGCCTTTGTGGGCGTGAGCACTGAAGCTTTCTTT.

The chain employs TRBV11-1 and TRBJ2-1; 7 bases are a match to TRBD2. Losses at the gene ends were 3 bases for V and 0 bases for J; bases not matched to a gene: 5. Per the germline V gene, CDR1 is SGHAT and CDR2 is FQDESV (reference sequence). This CDR3 comprises 16 residues. CDR3 in DNA: TGTGCCAGCAGCTTCGTAGGCGGGAGCTCCTACAATGAGCAGTTCTTC. Protein: CASSFVGGSSYNEQFF.

This clone was found once. This rearrangement joins TRBV5-1 to TRBJ2-3; 8 nucleotides agree with TRBD2. Trimming took 2 bases from V and 1 from J; bases not matched to a gene: 3. Germline V gene lookup returns CDR1 SGHRS and CDR2 YFSETQ. The CDR3 covers 15 residues. In DNA form, the CDR3 reads TGCGCCAGCAGCTTTAGCGGGGTCGGCACAGATACGCAGTATTTT. Translation gives CASSFSGVGTDTQYF.